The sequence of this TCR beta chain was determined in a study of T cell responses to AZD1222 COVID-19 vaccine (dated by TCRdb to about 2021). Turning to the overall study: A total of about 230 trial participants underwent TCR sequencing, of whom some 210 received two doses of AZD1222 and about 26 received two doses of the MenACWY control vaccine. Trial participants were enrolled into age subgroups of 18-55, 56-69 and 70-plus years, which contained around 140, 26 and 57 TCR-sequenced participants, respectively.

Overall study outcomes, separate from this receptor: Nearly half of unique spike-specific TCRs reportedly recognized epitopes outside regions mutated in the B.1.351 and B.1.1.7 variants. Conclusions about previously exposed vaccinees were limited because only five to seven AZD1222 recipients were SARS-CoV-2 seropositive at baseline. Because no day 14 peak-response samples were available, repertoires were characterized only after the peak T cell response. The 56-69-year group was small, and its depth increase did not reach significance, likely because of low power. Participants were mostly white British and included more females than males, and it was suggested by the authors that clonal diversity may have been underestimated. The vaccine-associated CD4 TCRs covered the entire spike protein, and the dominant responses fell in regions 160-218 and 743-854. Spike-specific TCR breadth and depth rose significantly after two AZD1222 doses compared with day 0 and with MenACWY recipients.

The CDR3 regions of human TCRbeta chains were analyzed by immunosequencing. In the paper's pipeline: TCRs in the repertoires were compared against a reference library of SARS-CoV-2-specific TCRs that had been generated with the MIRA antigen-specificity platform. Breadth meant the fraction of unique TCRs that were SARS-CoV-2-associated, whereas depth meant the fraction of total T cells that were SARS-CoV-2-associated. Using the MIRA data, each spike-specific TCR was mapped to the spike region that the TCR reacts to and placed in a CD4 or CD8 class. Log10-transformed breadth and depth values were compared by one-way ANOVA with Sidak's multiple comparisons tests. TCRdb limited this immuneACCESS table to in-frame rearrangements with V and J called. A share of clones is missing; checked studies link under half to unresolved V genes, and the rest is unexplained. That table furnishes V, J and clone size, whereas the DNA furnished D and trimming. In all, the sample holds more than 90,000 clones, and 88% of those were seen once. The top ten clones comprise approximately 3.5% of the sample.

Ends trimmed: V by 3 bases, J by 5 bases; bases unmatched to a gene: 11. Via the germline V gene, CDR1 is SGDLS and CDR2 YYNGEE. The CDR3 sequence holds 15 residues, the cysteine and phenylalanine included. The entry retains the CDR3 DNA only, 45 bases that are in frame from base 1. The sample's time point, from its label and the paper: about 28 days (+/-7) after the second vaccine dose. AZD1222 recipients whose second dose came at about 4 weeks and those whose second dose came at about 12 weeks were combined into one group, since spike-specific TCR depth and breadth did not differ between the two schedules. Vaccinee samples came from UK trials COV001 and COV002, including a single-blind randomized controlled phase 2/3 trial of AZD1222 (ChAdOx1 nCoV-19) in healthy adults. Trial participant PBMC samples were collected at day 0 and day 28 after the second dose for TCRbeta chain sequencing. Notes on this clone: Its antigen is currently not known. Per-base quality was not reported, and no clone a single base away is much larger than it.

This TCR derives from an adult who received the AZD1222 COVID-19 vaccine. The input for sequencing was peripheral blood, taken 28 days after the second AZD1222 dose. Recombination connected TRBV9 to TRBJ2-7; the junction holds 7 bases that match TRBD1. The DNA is TGTGCCAGCAGCGACCGGGACAGCCTCCCTGACGAGCAGTACTTC. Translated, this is CASSDRDSLPDEQYF.